One and the same sample provided the 3 T cell receptor beta chains below, sequenced in a study of cytomegalovirus exposure and HLA in healthy donors. Profiled with immunoSEQ multiplex PCR; TCRdb holds only in-frame clones, not every one. The sample carries about 110,000 clones, approximately 95% recorded once. Specimen: PBMCs. These TCRs come from a woman aged 18-29 years in good health and CMV-seronegative.

The rearrangement uses TRBV19 and TRBJ2-1, with TRBD1 matching 7 bases. In germline, CDR1 is LNHDA, CDR2 SQIVND (reference sequence). CDR3 length equals 15 residues. Losses at the gene ends were 1 base for V and 6 bases for J; bases not matched to a gene: 6. CDR3 in DNA: TGTGCCAGTAGTATAGCTAGGGGGACAGCCAATGAGCAGTTCTTC. Translation: CASSIARGTANEQFF. The variable domain in full, with the rest retrieved from reference TRBV19 and TRBJ2-1, is DGGITQSPKYLFRKEGQNVTLSCEQNLNHDAMYWYRQDPGQGLRLIYYSQIVNDFQKGDIAEGYSVSREKKESFPLTVTSAQKNPTAFYLCASSIARGTANEQFFGPGTRLTVL.

The chain is built from TRBV5-4 and TRBJ1-2, with D unresolved. Between the trimmed V and J ends, which lost 3 bases and 7 bases, there was a span of 10 bases. CDR1 is SGHNT, CDR2 YYREEE, per germline (reference sequence). CDR3 size: 12 residues. CDR3 amino acids: CASSSRGRGYTF. CDR3 sequence (DNA): TGTGCCAGCAGCTCGCGGGGTCGTGGCTACACCTTC.

This clone was recorded once. V gene TRBV7-9 combines with J gene TRBJ1-5, with a possible D match to TRBD1 (5 bases). V was trimmed by 5 bases and J by 11 bases, leaving 16 bases between them. The CDR3 loop spans 13 amino acids. Germline V lookup: CDR1 SEHNR, CDR2 FQNEAQ (reference sequence). The CDR3 loop reads CASSPGGGVAQHF. The CDR3 nucleotides read TGTGCCAGCAGCCCCGGGGGGGGAGTGGCCCAGCATTTT.